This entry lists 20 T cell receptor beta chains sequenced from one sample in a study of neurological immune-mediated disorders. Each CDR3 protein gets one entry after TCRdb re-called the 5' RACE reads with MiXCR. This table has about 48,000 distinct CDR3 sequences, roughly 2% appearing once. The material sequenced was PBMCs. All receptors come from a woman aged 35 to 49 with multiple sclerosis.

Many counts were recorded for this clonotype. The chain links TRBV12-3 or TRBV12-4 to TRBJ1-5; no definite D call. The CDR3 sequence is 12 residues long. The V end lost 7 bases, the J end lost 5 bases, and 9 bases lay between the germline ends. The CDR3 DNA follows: TGTGCCAGCACCAACCCGGATCAGCCCCAGCATTTT. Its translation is CASTNPDQPQHF.

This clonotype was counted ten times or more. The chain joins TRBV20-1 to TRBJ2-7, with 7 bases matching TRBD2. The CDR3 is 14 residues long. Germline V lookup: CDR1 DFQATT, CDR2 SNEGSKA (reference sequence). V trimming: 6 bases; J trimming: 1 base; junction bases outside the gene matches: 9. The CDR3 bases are TGCAGTGCCCTGATGGGGGGGACTTCCTACGAGCAGTACTTC. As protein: CSALMGGTSYEQYF.

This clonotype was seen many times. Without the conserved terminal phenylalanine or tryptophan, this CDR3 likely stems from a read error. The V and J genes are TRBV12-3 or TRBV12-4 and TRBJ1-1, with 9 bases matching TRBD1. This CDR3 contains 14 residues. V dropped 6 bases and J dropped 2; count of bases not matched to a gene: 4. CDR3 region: CASRGQGFNTEAFC. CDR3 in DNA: TGTGCCAGCAGAGGACAGGGGTTTAACACTGAAGCTTTCTGT.

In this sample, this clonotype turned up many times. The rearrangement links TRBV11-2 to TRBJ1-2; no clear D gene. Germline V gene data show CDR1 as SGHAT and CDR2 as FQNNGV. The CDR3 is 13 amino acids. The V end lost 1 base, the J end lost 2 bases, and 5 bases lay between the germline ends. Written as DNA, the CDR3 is TGTGCCAGCAGCTTAGTACAGAACTATGGCTACACCTTC. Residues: CASSLVQNYGYTF.

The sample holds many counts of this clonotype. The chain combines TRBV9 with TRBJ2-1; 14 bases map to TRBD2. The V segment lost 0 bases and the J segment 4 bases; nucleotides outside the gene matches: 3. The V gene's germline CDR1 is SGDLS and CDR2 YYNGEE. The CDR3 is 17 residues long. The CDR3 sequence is CASSVEGTSGGYNEQFF. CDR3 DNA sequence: TGTGCCAGCAGCGTAGAGGGGACTAGCGGGGGATACAATGAGCAGTTCTTC.

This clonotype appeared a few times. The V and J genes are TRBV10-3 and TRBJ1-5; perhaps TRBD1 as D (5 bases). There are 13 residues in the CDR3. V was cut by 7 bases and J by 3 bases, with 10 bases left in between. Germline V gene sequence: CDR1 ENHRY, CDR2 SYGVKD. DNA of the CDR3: TGTGCCATCAATGGGGCAGTCAATCAGCCCCAGCATTTT. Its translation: CAINGAVNQPQHF.

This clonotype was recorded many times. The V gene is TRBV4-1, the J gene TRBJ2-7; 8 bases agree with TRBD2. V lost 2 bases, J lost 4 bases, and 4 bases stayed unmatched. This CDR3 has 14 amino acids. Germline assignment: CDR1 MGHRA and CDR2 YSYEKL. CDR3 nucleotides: TGCGCCAGCAGCCAAATCGGGGGGGCATACGAGCAGTACTTC. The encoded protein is CASSQIGGAYEQYF.

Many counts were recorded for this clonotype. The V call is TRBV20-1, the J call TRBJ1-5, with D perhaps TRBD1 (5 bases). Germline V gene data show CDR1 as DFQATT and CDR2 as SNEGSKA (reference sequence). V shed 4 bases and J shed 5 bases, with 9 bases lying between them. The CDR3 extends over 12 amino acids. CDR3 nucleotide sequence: TGCAGTGCTACGACAGTCGATCAGCCCCAGCATTTT. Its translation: CSATTVDQPQHF.

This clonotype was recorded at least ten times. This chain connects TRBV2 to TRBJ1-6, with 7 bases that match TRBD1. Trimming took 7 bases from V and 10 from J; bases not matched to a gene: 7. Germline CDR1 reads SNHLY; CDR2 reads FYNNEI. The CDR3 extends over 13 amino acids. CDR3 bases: TGTGCCAGCACCGTTTACAGGGGATCACCCCTCCACTTT. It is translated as CASTVYRGSPLHF.

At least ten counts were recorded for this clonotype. CDR3 in amino acids: CASSDRANEQFF. The CDR3 DNA reads TGCGCCAGCAGCGACAGGGCTAATGAGCAGTTCTTC. This chain uses TRBV5-1 with TRBJ2-1, with 7 bases aligning to TRBD1. The V segment lost 4 bases and the J segment 7 bases; nucleotides outside the gene matches: 2. Germline lookup yields CDR1 SGHRS and CDR2 YFSETQ. This CDR3 spans 12 amino acids.

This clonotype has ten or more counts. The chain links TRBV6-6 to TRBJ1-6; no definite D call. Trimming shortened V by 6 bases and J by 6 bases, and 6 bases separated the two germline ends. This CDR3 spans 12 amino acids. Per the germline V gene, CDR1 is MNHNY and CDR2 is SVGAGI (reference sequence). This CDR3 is CASRERNSPLHF. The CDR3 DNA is TGTGCCAGCAGGGAACGTAATTCACCCCTCCACTTT.

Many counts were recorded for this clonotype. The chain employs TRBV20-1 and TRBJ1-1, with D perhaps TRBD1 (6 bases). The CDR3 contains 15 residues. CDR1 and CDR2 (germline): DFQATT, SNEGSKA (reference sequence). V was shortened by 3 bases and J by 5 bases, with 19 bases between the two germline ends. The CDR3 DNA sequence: TGCAGTGCTAGTAAGAGAGCAGGGGCGAGAACTGAAGCTTTCTTT. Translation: CSASKRAGARTEAFF.

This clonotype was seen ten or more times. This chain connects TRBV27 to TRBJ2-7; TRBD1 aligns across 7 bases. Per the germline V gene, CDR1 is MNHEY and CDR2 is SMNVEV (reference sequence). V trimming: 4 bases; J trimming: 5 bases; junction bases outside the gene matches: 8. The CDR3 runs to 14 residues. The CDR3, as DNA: TGTGCCAGCAGTTCCCCGGACAGGCCCCACGAGCAGTACTTC. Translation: CASSSPDRPHEQYF.

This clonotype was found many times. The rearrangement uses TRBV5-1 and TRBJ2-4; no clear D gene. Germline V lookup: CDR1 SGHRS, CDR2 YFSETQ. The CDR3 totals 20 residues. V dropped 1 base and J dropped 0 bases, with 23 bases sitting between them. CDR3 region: CASSLSPGPARFEAKNIQYF. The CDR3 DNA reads TGCGCCAGCAGCTTGTCCCCGGGTCCCGCTCGCTTCGAAGCCAAAAACATTCAGTACTTC.

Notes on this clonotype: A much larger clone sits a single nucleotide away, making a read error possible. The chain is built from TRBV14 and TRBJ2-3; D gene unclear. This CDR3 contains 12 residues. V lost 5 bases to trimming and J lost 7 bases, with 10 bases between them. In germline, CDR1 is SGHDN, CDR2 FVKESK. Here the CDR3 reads CASSKGKYTQYF. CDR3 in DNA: TGTGCCAGCAGCAAAGGGAAGTATACGCAGTATTTT.

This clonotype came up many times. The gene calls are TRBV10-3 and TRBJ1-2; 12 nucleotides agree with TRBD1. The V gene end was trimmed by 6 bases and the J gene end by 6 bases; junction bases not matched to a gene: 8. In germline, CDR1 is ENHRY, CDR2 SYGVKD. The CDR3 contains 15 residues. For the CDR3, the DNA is TGTGCCATCAGCCCCTCGGGACAGGGGGCGGATGGCTACACCTTC. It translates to CAISPSGQGADGYTF.

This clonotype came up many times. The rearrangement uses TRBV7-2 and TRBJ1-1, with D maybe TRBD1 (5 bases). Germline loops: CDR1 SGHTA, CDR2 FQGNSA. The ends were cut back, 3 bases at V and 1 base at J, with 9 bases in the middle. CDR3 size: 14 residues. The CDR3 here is CASSFGHQNTEAFF. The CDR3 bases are TGTGCCAGCAGCTTCGGACACCAGAACACTGAAGCTTTCTTT.

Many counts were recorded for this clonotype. Here the CDR3 DNA reads TGTGCCAGCAGCTTCGGAACTAGCGGAAGCACAGATACGCAGTATTTT. It specifies CASSFGTSGSTDTQYF. V gene TRBV7-9 combines with J gene TRBJ2-3; 8 bases map to TRBD2. V was pared by 3 bases and J by 0 bases, with 5 bases of the junction left unmatched. The CDR3 is made up of 16 amino acids. The V gene's germline CDR1 is SEHNR and CDR2 FQNEAQ (reference sequence).

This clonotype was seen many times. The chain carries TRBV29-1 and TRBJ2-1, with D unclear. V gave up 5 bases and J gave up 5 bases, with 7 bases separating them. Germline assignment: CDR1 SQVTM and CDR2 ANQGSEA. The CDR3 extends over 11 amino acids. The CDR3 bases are TGCAGCGTTCCCAGAGACAATGAGCAGTTCTTC. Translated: CSVPRDNEQFF.

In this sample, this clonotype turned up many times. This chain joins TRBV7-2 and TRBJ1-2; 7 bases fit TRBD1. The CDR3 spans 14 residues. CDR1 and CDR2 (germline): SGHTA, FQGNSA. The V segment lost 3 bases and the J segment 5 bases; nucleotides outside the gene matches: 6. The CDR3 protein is CASSLQGGAYGYTF. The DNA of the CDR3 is TGTGCCAGCAGCTTGCAGGGGGGGGCTTATGGCTACACCTTC. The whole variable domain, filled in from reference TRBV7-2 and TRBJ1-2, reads GAGVSQSPSNKVTEKGKDVELRCDPISGHTALYWYRQSLGQGLEFLIYFQGNSAPDKSGLPSDRFSAERTGGSVSTLTIQRTQQEDSAVYLCASSLQGGAYGYTFGSGTRLTVV.